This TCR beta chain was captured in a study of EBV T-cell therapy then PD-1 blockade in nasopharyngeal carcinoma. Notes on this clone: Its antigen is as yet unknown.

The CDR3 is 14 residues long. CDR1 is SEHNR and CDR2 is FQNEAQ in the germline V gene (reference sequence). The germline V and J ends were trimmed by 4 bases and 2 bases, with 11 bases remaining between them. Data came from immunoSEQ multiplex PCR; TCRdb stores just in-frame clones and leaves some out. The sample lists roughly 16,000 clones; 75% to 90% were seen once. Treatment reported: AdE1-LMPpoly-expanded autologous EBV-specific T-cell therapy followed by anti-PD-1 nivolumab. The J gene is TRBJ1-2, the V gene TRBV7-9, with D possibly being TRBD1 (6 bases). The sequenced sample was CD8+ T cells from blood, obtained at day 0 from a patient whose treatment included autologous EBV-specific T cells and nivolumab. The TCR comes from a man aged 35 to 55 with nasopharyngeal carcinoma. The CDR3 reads CASSSGGQNYGYTF. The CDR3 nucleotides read TGTGCCAGCAGCTCCGGAGGACAGAACTATGGCTACACCTTC.